These T cell receptor beta chains were read from a single sample in a study of Ad26.COV2.S vaccination and SARS-CoV-2 variants. Libraries were prepared by immunoSEQ multiplex PCR; TCRdb keeps only in-frame clonotypes and omits some of them. In the table there are 380,000 or so clones, roughly 80% of which are singletons. The sample in question was peripheral blood, obtained in a trial of Ad26.COV2.S vaccine versus placebo. These receptors were collected from a person aged 18-65 years who received the Ad26.COV2.S COVID-19 vaccine or a placebo. The conserved cysteine and the conserved F or W are not part of the CDR3 here. The order of the fields is CDR3 protein, V gene, J gene.

AISESVLANYGYT	TRBV10-3	TRBJ1-2
SAMAGNHEQY	TRBV29-1	TRBJ2-7
ASSTPTSSGNEQF	TRBV5-4	TRBJ2-1
ASSTLPTSGRRYEQY	TRBV19	TRBJ2-7
ASSLGDRESTEAF	TRBV5-1	TRBJ1-1
ASSLNAYGYT	TRBV5-6	TRBJ1-2
SASGLLALEGYT	TRBV29-1	TRBJ1-2
ASSSGQVRNTGELF	TRBV7-3	TRBJ2-2
ASSQPTTGGHTGNQPQH	TRBV23-1	TRBJ1-5
ASRRTERMNTEAF	TRBV6-5	TRBJ1-1
ASSLGSGTRGELF	TRBV7-2	TRBJ2-2
ASSISGRNTEAF	TRBV18	TRBJ1-1
ASRGINHEQY	TRBV10-1	TRBJ2-7
ASRDRGNTEAF	TRBV19	TRBJ1-1
ASSLSPPGLVTEAF	TRBV7-3	TRBJ1-1
AISELARGYT	TRBV10-3	TRBJ1-2